These T cell receptor beta chains were read from a single sample in a study of T cell changes during pregnancy in multiple sclerosis. The assay was immunoSEQ multiplex PCR, and TCRdb's table has in-frame clones only and misses some. The top ten hold 3.5% to 4.5% of the sample, which has approximately 60,000 clones, more than 85% seen once. This specimen was peripheral blood, taken after pregnancy. These TCRs come from a female donor in good health, enrolled as a control in a pregnancy study. Both conserved end residues are part of each CDR3. The order of the fields is V gene, J gene, clone size, CDR3 length, D gene, CDR3 protein, CDR3 DNA. D genes are given only for firm matches. Clone size is not always given. Where it is, it says once, few, many or a class for expanded clones.

>TRBV10-3|TRBJ1-5|.|16|.
CAISESSKGEDQPQHF
TGTGCCATCAGTGAGTCGTCCAAAGGGGAGGACCAGCCCCAGCATTTT
>TRBV5-4|TRBJ1-1|.|14|.
CASSSARGNTEAFF
TGTGCCAGCAGCTCAGCGCGGGGGAACACTGAAGCTTTCTTT
>TRBV11-3|TRBJ2-1|.|18|TRBD1
CASSLSSGTVPSHHEQFF
TGTGCCAGCAGTTTAAGCTCCGGGACAGTCCCCTCCCACCATGAGCAGTTCTTC
>TRBV5-6|TRBJ2-2|.|18|TRBD2
CASSLRTVSGRYTGELFF
TGTGCCAGCAGCTTGAGGACGGTGAGCGGGAGATACACCGGGGAGCTGTTTTTT
>TRBV6-1|TRBJ1-2|.|13|.
CASSESTAWDHTF
TGTGCCAGCAGTGAATCGACAGCATGGGATCACACCTTC
>TRBV5-1|TRBJ1-2|once|14|.
CASSYQQGTKGYTF
TGCGCCAGCAGCTACCAACAGGGAACGAAAGGCTACACCTTC
>TRBV29-1|TRBJ1-1|.|12|.
CSVLTGNTEAFF
TGCAGCGTCCTGACAGGGAACACTGAAGCTTTCTTT
>TRBV15|TRBJ2-3|.|17|TRBD2
CATSRDRSTSGRDTQYF
TGTGCCACCAGCAGAGATCGATCCACTAGCGGGAGGGATACGCAGTATTTT
>TRBV9|TRBJ2-3|.|15|.
CASSVETGETDTQYF
TGTGCCAGCAGCGTTGAGACGGGAGAAACAGATACGCAGTATTTT
>TRBV7-2|TRBJ1-5|.|13|.
CASSPGRDQPQHF
TGTGCCAGCAGTCCAGGGAGGGATCAGCCCCAGCATTTT
>TRBV19|TRBJ1-1|.|22|TRBD1
CASSIGLRSGSDRGLLNTEAFF
TGTGCCAGTAGTATTGGGTTGAGAAGTGGGTCGGACAGGGGGCTTTTGAACACTGAAGCTTTCTTT
>TRBV30|TRBJ2-7|.|16|TRBD1
CAWRGTGTGGRYEQYF
TGTGCCTGGAGGGGTACCGGGACAGGGGGCAGGTACGAGCAGTACTTC
>TRBV5-1|TRBJ2-1|.|14|.
CASSFRDSVNEQFF
TGCGCCAGCAGCTTCCGGGACTCCGTCAATGAGCAGTTCTTC
>TRBV4-3|TRBJ2-7|.|17|.
CASSQERLGSGAYEQYF
TGCGCCAGCAGCCAAGAACGTTTAGGTTCAGGGGCCTACGAGCAGTACTTC
>TRBV6-4|TRBJ2-3|.|14|.
CASSDSGGTDTQYF
TGTGCCAGCAGTGACTCGGGGGGAACAGATACGCAGTATTTT
>TRBV11-2|TRBJ1-2|.|11|.
CASSMTHGYTF
TGTGCCAGCAGCATGACACATGGCTACACCTTC
>TRBV29-1|TRBJ1-1|.|13|TRBD1
CSVKPGQITEAFF
TGCAGCGTTAAACCGGGACAGATCACTGAAGCTTTCTTT
>TRBV15|TRBJ2-7|.|12|TRBD2
CATSSRTSEQYF
TGTGCCACCAGCTCACGGACTAGTGAGCAGTACTTC
>TRBV13|TRBJ2-1|.|20|TRBD2
CASSLGLSTSGRRSGNEQFF
TGTGCCAGCAGCTTAGGCCTATCGACTAGCGGGAGGAGGTCGGGGAATGAGCAGTTCTTC
>TRBV15|TRBJ2-5|.|16|TRBD1
CATSSRTGDRQETQYF
TGTGCCACCAGCAGCAGGACAGGGGACCGCCAAGAGACCCAGTACTTC
>TRBV5-4|TRBJ2-3|.|16|TRBD2
CASRGSGTSFADTQYF
TGTGCCAGCAGGGGGTCTGGGACTAGTTTTGCAGATACGCAGTATTTT
>TRBV7-2|TRBJ2-1|.|16|TRBD2
CASSQLAGVPYNEQFF
TGTGCCAGCAGCCAACTAGCGGGGGTCCCCTACAATGAGCAGTTCTTC
>TRBV16|TRBJ2-2|.|16|TRBD1
CASRPVETGGSGELFF
TGTGCCAGCAGACCTGTGGAGACAGGGGGCTCCGGGGAGCTGTTTTTT
>TRBV5-4|TRBJ2-5|.|16|TRBD2
CASSRPTSGRSETQYF
TGTGCCAGCAGCCGGCCGACTAGCGGGAGGAGTGAGACCCAGTACTTC